This TCR beta chain was identified in a study of T-cell reconstitution after alpha-beta-depleted transplantation in children. Overall study results and limits: Several hundred expanded graft clones reportedly gave rise to the alpha-beta T cells present about two months after transplant. Some patients showed high day-60 TCRbeta diversity, which derived from surviving recipient T cells and thymic progenitors. It was newly produced T cells that mostly accounted for T-cell counts and diversity one year after transplant.

Germline CDR1 reads LGHNA; CDR2 reads YSLEER. The CDR3 is 14 amino acids. The germline V and J ends were trimmed by 3 bases and 9 bases, with 18 bases remaining between them. For TCRbeta, the library was prepared with unique molecular identifiers. Each CDR3 protein is one row after TCRdb ran MiXCR on the PCR reads. The sample has 300,000 to 400,000 distinct CDR3 sequences, under 20% seen once. Remarks on this clonotype: Its antigen remains unknown.

The TCR was taken from a male patient between 2 and 9 years old who had a stem cell transplant for acute lymphoblastic leukemia, so the T cells may come from the graft donor. This chain connects TRBV4-3 to TRBJ2-7, with TRBD1 as a possible D gene (6 bases). Specimen: PBMCs, mostly from graft donor cells, collected 360 days after TCRalphabeta/CD19-depleted stem cell transplant. The CDR3 loop is CASSHTESGAVQYF. The CDR3 bases are TGCGCCAGCAGCCACACGGAATCAGGGGCTGTGCAGTACTTC.